A single sample is the source of the 20 T cell receptor beta chains below, sequenced in a study of Graves' ophthalmopathy and Graves' hyperthyroidism. The authors amplified TCR beta CDR3 regions from RNA transcripts. HTBI primers were employed in first-round RT-PCR, then a second-round multiplex PCR followed. MiXCR, applied by TCRdb to the multiplex PCR reads, yields one record per CDR3 protein. Of 500,000 to 700,000 distinct CDR3 sequences listed, under 40% are singletons. Sample: peripheral blood or thyroid tissue (not recorded which). The receptors were sampled from an adult man with Graves' hyperthyroidism.

Concerning this clonotype: This may be a read error: a much more frequent sequence differs by one nucleotide. This chain links TRBV20-1 with TRBJ2-5; TRBD2 aligns across 7 bases. Per germline, CDR1 DFQATT and CDR2 SNEGSKA (reference sequence). The CDR3 has 15 residues. The CDR3 here is CSARVQLASAEAQYF. Written as DNA, the CDR3 is TGCAGTGCTAGGGTCCAACTAGCGTCGGCAGAGGCCCAGTACTTC.

This chain joins TRBV7-9 and TRBJ2-7, with D unclear. The CDR3 runs to 15 residues. Trimming removed 8 bases from V and 6 bases from J, with 23 bases in between. The germline CDR1 and CDR2 sequences are SEHNR and FQNEAQ (reference sequence). The CDR3 here is CASSPGILSNLEQYF. The CDR3 bases are TGTGCCAGCTCACCTGGGATTCTCTCCAACCTCGAGCAGTACTTC. The complete variable domain, with remaining parts taken from reference TRBV7-9 and TRBJ2-7, reads DTGVSQNPRHKITKRGQNVTFRCDPISEHNRLYWYRQTLGQGPEFLTYFQNEAQLEKSRLLSDRFSAERPKGSFSTLEIQRTEQGDSAMYLCASSPGILSNLEQYFGPGTRLTVT.

This clonotype was observed once. The chain links TRBV12-3 or TRBV12-4 to TRBJ2-5; D remains ambiguous. Gene TRBJ2-1 matches the end of the DNA better, so the J call may be wrong. This CDR3 comprises 14 residues. The CDR3 loop reads CASRSAGSSNEQFF. CDR3 DNA sequence: TGTGCCAGCCGTTCGGCCGGCAGTTCCAATGAGCAGTTCTTC.

This clonotype was counted ten times or more. This sequence joins TRBV7-9 and TRBJ1-2; 9 nucleotides line up with TRBD1. The ends lost 5 bases at V and 3 bases at J; junction bases unmatched: 10. This CDR3 contains 16 residues. Germline CDR1 reads SEHNR; CDR2 reads FQNEAQ (reference sequence). As DNA, the CDR3 is TGTGCCAGCAGCCATGTGGTGGACAGGGGAGACTATGGCTACACCTTC. Its protein product is CASSHVVDRGDYGYTF.

The chain employs TRBV25-1 and TRBJ2-5; TRBD1 agrees at 7 bases. After removal of 5 bases from V and 1 base from J, the junction contained 4 bases not matched to a gene. CDR1 and CDR2 from the germline V gene are MGHDK and SYGVNS. This CDR3 is 14 amino acids long. The CDR3 DNA follows: TGTGCCAGCAGTTCGTGGGACAGCCAAGAGACCCAGTACTTC. Translating it yields CASSSWDSQETQYF.

This rearrangement joins TRBV29-1 to TRBJ1-2, with 7 bases aligning to TRBD1. Germline V CDR1 and CDR2: SQVTM, ANQGSEA. V lost 8 bases to trimming and J lost 4 bases; unmatched junction nucleotides: 10. This CDR3 has 13 amino acids. The CDR3 spells CSLGRTGAYGYTF. DNA for the CDR3: TGCAGCTTAGGCCGGACAGGAGCCTATGGCTACACCTTC.

This clonotype showed up many times. This sequence joins TRBV20-1 and TRBJ2-7, with 13 bases lining up with TRBD2. The CDR3 covers 16 residues. Germline V gene sequence: CDR1 DFQATT, CDR2 SNEGSKA (reference sequence). V lost 6 bases to trimming and J lost 5 bases; unmatched junction nucleotides: 13. CDR3 sequence (DNA): TGCAGTGCATCCGGACTAGCGGGAGTTGCGGCGGACGAGCAGTACTTC. Translated: CSASGLAGVAADEQYF.

The genes are TRBV20-1 and TRBJ2-7; 7 bases fit TRBD1. V was pared by 4 bases and J by 7 bases, with 10 bases of the junction left unmatched. The CDR3 covers 13 residues. The germline V gene has CDR1 DFQATT and CDR2 SNEGSKA (reference sequence). The chain's CDR3 is CSATGTVGGEQYF. The CDR3 nucleotides are TGCAGTGCTACCGGGACAGTAGGCGGTGAGCAGTACTTC.

This clonotype showed up just a few times. V and J are TRBV20-1 and TRBJ2-1; D assignment may be TRBD1 or TRBD2 (5 bases each). The V end lost 0 bases, the J end lost 2 bases, and 11 bases lay between the germline ends. Germline CDR1 and CDR2: DFQATT and SNEGSKA (reference sequence). The CDR3 is made up of 15 amino acids. The CDR3 nucleotides read TGCAGTGCTAGAGATCGGGACGTACCCTACAATGAGCAGTTCTTC. Amino acid sequence: CSARDRDVPYNEQFF.

For this clonotype: This could be a read error, since a much larger clone is one nucleotide away. The V call is TRBV5-1, the J call TRBJ2-5; 7 bases fit TRBD1. The CDR3 contains 16 residues. Germline V gene sequence: CDR1 SGHRS, CDR2 YFSETQ. The CDR3 DNA follows: TGCGCCAGCAGCTTACGAGCGACAGGGAGACAAGATACCCAGTACTTC. It is translated as CASSLRATGRQDTQYF. The full variable domain, with the rest looked up from reference TRBV5-1 and TRBJ2-5, is KAGVTQTPRYLIKTRGQQVTLSCSPISGHRSVSWYQQTPGQGLQFLFEYFSETQRNKGNFPGRFSGRQFSNSRSEMNVSTLELGDSALYLCASSLRATGRQDTQYFGPGTRLLVL.

This clonotype was seen a handful of times. The chain couples TRBV24-1 to TRBJ2-1; D is unclear. The germline CDR1 and CDR2 sequences are KGHDR and SFDVKD. The length of the CDR3 is 11 residues. Trimming took off 6 bases at V and 4 bases at J, with 3 bases between the two ends. DNA for the CDR3: TGTGCCACCAGTTCTTACAATGAGCAGTTCTTC. Translating it yields CATSSYNEQFF.

This clonotype was observed a single time. The rearrangement links TRBV7-8 to TRBJ2-5; 7 bases are shared with TRBD1. The CDR3 is made up of 14 amino acids. Germline CDR1 is SGHVS and CDR2 is FQNEAQ. The J segment lost 2 bases and the V segment lost 6 bases, leaving 6 bases of the junction unmatched. The chain's CDR3 is CASSEGTEQETQYF. In nucleotides, the CDR3 is TGTGCCAGCAGTGAGGGGACAGAACAAGAGACCCAGTACTTC. Looking up the rest from reference TRBV7-8 and TRBJ2-5 gives the full variable domain: GAGVSQSPRYKVAKRGQDVALRCDPISGHVSLFWYQQALGQGPEFLTYFQNEAQLDKSGLPSDRFFAERPEGSVSTLKIQRTQQEDSAVYLCASSEGTEQETQYFGPGTRLLVL.

Worth noting for this clonotype: Being one base from a much bigger clone, this may be a read error. The chain uses TRBV6-5 and TRBJ2-2, with a weak D call TRBD2 (5 bases). Germline CDR1 is MNHEY and CDR2 is SVGAGI. Trimming took off 0 bases at V and 2 bases at J, with 7 bases between the two ends. The CDR3 is 15 residues long. The CDR3 reads CASSYSAGNTGELFF. The CDR3 region has the DNA TGTGCCAGCAGTTACTCGGCGGGTAACACCGGGGAGCTGTTTTTT.

The sample holds many counts of this clonotype. The V and J genes are TRBV6-5 and TRBJ1-5; D is ambiguous. The CDR3 is 14 residues long. Trimming pared 6 bases from V and 0 bases from J, leaving 9 bases between. The germline V gene has CDR1 MNHEY and CDR2 SVGAGI. CDR3 loop: CASSPEYSNQPQHF. DNA of the CDR3: TGTGCCAGCAGCCCAGAGTATAGCAATCAGCCCCAGCATTTT.

With respect to this clonotype: At one boundary the junction diverges from the germline segment, which might be a read error. The DNA for the CDR3 is TGCAGCGTGGCCAGCGGGACGAATGAGAAACTGTTTTTT. It encodes CSVASGTNEKLFF. The rearrangement uses TRBV29-1 and TRBJ1-4; possibly TRBD1 for D (5 bases). The CDR3 contains 13 residues. CDR1 is SQVTM and CDR2 is ANQGSEA in the germline V gene.

In this sample, this clonotype turned up many times. The chain uses TRBV2 and TRBJ1-2; the D is unclear. This CDR3 has 13 residues. Germline CDR1 reads SNHLY; CDR2 reads FYNNEI. Trimming left V 1 base short and J 4 bases short, with 7 bases between. CDR3 coding DNA: TGTGCCAGCAGTGAAGTGAGCGCCTATGGCTACACCTTC. It yields the protein CASSEVSAYGYTF.

Many counts were recorded for this clonotype. This chain connects TRBV20-1 to TRBJ1-6, with D unclear. CDR3 length: 14 residues. CDR1 and CDR2 (germline): DFQATT, SNEGSKA (reference sequence). V lost 0 bases and J 0 bases, leaving 3 bases between the germline ends. This chain's CDR3 is CSARDGSYNSPLHF. CDR3 in DNA: TGCAGTGCTAGAGATGGCTCCTATAATTCACCCCTCCACTTT.

This clonotype was seen many times. The V and J genes are TRBV20-1 and TRBJ1-3; D gene uncertain. Germline lookup yields CDR1 DFQATT and CDR2 SNEGSKA (reference sequence). The CDR3 is 13 amino acids. V was clipped by 3 bases and J by 0 bases, with 6 bases between them. The CDR3 sequence: CSASRGSGNTIYF. CDR3 coding DNA: TGCAGTGCTAGCAGAGGCTCTGGAAACACCATATATTTT.

Comments on this clonotype: The junction and the germline gene differ at one end; a read error may be behind it. The genes are TRBV20-1 and TRBJ1-5, with D perhaps TRBD1 (5 bases). This CDR3 contains 13 residues. The germline V gene has CDR1 DFQATT and CDR2 SNEGSKA (reference sequence). The CDR3 region is CSAPGDQGETQHF. In nucleotides, the CDR3 is TGCAGTGCCCCGGGGGATCAGGGAGAGACCCAGCATTTC.

On this clonotype: This may arise from a read error, as a much more abundant clone is one base away. This likely comes from a read error, as the CDR3 has no conserved phenylalanine or tryptophan at its end. The chain employs TRBV10-3 and TRBJ1-1; 7 bases align to TRBD1. The ends lost 10 bases at V and 5 bases at J; junction bases unmatched: 13. There are 14 residues in the CDR3. CDR1 and CDR2 from the germline V gene are ENHRY and SYGVKD. CDR3 DNA sequence: TGTGCCAGCAACGAGGTAGGGACAGCTACTGAAGCTTTCCTT. It is translated as CASNEVGTATEAFL.